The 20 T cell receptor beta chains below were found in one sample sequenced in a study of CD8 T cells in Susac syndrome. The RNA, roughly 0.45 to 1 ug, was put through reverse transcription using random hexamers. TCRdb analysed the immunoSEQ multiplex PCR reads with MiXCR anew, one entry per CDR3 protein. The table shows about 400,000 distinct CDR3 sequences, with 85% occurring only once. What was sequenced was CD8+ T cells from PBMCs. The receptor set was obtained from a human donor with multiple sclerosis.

The chain's CDR3 is CASSSRVSFYEQYF. CDR3 sequence (DNA): TGTGCCAGCAGCTCCCGCGTCAGCTTCTACGAGCAGTACTTC. The chain couples TRBV11-2 to TRBJ2-7; D gene unclear. Deletions cut 4 bases from V and 3 bases from J, with 13 bases between. This CDR3 region has 14 residues. Germline CDR1 reads SGHAT; CDR2 reads FQNNGV.

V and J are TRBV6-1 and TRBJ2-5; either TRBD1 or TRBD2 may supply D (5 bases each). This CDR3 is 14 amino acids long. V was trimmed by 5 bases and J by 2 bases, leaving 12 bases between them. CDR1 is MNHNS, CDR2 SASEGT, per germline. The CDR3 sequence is CASSPGTGQETQYF. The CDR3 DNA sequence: TGTGCCAGCAGTCCTGGGACGGGACAAGAGACCCAGTACTTC.

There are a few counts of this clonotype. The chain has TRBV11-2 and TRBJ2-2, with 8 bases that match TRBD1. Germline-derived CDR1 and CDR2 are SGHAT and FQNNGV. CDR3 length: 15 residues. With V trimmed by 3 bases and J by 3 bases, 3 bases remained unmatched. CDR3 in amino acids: CASSFQGADTGELFF. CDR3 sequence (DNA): TGTGCCAGCAGCTTCCAGGGGGCAGACACCGGGGAGCTGTTTTTT.

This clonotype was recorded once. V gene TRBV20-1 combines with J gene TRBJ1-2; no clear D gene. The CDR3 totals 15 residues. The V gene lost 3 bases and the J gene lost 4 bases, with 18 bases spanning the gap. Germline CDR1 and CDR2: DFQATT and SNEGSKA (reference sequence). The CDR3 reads CSASVWVSPSYGYTF. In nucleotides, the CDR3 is TGCAGTGCTAGCGTTTGGGTTTCCCCCAGCTATGGCTACACCTTC.

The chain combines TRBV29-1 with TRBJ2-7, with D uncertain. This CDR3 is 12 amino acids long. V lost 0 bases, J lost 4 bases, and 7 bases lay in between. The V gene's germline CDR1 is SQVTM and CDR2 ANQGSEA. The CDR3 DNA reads TGCAGCGTTGAAGATACCGGGTACGAGCAGTACTTC. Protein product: CSVEDTGYEQYF.

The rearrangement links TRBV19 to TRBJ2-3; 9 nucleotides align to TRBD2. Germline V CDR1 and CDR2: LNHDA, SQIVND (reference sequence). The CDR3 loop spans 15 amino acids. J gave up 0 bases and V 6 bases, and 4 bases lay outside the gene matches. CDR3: CASSRLAVSTDTQYF. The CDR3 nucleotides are TGTGCCAGTAGCAGACTAGCGGTTAGCACAGATACGCAGTATTTT.

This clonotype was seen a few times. The CDR3 protein is CASSQDASGRSDEQFF. The CDR3, as DNA: TGTGCCAGCAGCCAAGATGCTAGCGGGAGGTCGGATGAGCAGTTCTTC. The chain recombines TRBV4-2 with TRBJ2-1; TRBD2 matches at 11 bases. CDR3 length: 16 amino acids. From germline, CDR1 is LGHNA and CDR2 YNFKEQ. The J segment lost 8 bases and the V segment lost 0 bases, leaving 6 bases of the junction unmatched.

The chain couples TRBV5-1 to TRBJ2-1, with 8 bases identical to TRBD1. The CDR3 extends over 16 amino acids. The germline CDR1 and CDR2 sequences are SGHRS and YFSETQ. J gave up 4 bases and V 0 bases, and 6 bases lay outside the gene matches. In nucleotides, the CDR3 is TGCGCCAGCAGCTTGGGCGGGACAGGCATTTACAATGAGCAGTTCTTC. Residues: CASSLGGTGIYNEQFF.

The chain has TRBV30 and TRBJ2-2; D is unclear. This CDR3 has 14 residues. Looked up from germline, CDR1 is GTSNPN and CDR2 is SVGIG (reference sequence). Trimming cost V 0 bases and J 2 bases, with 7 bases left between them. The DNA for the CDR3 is TGTGCCTGGAGTGTGGACGGAAACACCGGGGAGCTGTTTTTT. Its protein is CAWSVDGNTGELFF.

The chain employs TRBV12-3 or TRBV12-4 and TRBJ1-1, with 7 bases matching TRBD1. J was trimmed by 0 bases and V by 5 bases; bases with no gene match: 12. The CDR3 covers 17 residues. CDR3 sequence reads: CASSLTDREDMNTEAFF. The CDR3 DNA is TGTGCCAGCAGTCTGACCGACAGGGAAGACATGAACACTGAAGCTTTCTTT.

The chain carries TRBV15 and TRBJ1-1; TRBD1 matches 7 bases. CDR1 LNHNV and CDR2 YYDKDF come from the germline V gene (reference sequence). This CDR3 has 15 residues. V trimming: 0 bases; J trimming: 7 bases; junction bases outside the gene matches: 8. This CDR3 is CATSRDSGRGVEAFF. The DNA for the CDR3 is TGTGCCACCAGCAGAGATTCGGGCAGGGGGGTTGAAGCTTTCTTT.

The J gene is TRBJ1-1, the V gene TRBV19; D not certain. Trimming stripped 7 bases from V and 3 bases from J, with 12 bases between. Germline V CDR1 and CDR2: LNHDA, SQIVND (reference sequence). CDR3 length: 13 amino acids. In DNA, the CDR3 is TGTGCCAGTAAGACCTACTACTACACTGAAGCTTTCTTT. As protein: CASKTYYYTEAFF.

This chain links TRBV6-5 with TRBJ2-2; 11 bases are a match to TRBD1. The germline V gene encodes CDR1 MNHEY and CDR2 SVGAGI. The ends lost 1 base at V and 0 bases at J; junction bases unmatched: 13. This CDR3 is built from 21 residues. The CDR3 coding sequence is TGTGCCAGCAGTTACTTTTCAGTGGCCGGGACAGGGGGTCCGAACACCGGGGAGCTGTTTTTT. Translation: CASSYFSVAGTGGPNTGELFF.

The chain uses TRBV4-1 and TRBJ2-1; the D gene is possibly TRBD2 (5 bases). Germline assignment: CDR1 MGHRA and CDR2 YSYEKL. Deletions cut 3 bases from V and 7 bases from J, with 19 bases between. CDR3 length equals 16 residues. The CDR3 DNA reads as TGCGCCAGCAGCCAGCTACTTGGCGGGTTTCGTAATGAGCAGTTCTTC. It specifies CASSQLLGGFRNEQFF.

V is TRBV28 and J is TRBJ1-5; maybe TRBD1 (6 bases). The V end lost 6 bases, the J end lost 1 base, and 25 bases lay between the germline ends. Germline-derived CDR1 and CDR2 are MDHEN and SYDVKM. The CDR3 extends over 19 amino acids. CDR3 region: CASSRPPGAEPWSNQPQHF. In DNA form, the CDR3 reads TGTGCCAGCAGCCGCCCCCCAGGGGCTGAACCCTGGAGCAATCAGCCCCAGCATTTT.

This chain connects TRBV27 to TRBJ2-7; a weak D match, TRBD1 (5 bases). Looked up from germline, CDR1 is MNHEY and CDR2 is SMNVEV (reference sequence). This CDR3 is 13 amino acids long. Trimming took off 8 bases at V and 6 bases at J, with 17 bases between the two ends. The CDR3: CASGHPVAFEQYF. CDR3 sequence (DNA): TGTGCCAGCGGACACCCCGTCGCCTTCGAGCAGTACTTC.

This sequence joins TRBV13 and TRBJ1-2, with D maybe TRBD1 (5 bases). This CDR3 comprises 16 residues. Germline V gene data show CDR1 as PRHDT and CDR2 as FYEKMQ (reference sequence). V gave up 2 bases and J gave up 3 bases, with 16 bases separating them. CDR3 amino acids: CASSLSLKGTHYGYTF. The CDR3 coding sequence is TGTGCCAGCAGCTTATCCCTCAAAGGGACCCACTATGGCTACACCTTC.

CDR3 protein: CASSLGVRRSINYEQYF. CDR3 nucleotide sequence: TGTGCCAGCAGTTTAGGGGTGCGCCGCAGTATCAACTACGAGCAGTACTTC. The chain combines TRBV28 with TRBJ2-7, with unresolved D. Germline values: CDR1 MDHEN, CDR2 SYDVKM. This CDR3 has 17 amino acids. V lost 2 bases to trimming and J lost 3 bases, with 20 bases between them.

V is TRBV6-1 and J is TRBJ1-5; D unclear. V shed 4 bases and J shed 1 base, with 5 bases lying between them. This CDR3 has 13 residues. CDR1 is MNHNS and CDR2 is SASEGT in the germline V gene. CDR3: CASSVWSNQPQHF. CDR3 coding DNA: TGTGCCAGCAGTGTCTGGAGCAATCAGCCCCAGCATTTT.

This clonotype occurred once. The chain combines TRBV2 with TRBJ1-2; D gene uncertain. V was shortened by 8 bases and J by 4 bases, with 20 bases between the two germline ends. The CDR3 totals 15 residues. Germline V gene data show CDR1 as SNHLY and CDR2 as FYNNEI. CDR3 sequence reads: CASQRDTTDIYGYTF. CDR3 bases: TGTGCCAGCCAAAGAGACACCACAGATATCTATGGCTACACCTTC.